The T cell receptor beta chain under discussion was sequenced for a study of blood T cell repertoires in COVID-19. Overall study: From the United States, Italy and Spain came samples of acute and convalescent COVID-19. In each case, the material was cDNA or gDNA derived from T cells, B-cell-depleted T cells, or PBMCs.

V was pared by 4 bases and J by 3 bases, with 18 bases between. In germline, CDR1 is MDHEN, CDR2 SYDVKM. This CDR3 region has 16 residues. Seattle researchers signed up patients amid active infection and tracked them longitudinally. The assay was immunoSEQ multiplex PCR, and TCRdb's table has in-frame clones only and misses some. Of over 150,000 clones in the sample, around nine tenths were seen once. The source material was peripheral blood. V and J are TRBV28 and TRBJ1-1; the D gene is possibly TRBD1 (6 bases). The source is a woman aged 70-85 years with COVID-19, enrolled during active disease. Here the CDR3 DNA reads TGTGCCAGCAGTTCAGGACAGCTCCTGGGGTACACTGAAGCTTTCTTT. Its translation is CASSSGQLLGYTEAFF.